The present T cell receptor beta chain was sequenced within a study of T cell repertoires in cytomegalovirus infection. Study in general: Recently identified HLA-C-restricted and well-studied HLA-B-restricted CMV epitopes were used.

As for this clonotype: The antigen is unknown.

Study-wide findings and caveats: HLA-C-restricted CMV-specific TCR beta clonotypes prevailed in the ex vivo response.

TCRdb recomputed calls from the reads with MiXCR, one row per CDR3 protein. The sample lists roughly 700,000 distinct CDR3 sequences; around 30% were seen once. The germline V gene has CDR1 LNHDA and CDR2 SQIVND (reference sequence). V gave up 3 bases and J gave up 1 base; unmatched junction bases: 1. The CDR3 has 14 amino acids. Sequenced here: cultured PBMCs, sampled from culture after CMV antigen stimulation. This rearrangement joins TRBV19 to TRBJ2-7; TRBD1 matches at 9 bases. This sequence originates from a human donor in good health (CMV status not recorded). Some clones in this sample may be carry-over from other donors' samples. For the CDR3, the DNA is TGTGCCAGTAGTATCGGGACAGGGTCCTACGAGCAGTACTTC. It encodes CASSIGTGSYEQYF.